Below, 30 T cell receptor beta chains from the same sample are listed, as sequenced in a study of blood T cell repertoires in COVID-19. Produced via immunoSEQ multiplex PCR; TCRdb's table is partial and in-frame only. The sample consists of about half a million clones, 70% to 90% of them appearing once. Sequencing was performed on peripheral blood. The receptors derive from a human donor in a cohort sampled during active COVID-19.

The chain is built from TRBV15 and TRBJ2-3, with 7 nucleotides matching TRBD2. J was trimmed by 0 bases and V by 5 bases; bases with no gene match: 8. CDR3 length: 16 amino acids. CDR1 and CDR2 from the germline V gene are LNHNV and YYDKDF (reference sequence). CDR3 sequence (DNA): TGTGCCACCAGCTTTCGACTAGCCCCGAGCACAGATACGCAGTATTTT. It specifies CATSFRLAPSTDTQYF. Looking up the rest from reference TRBV15 and TRBJ2-3 gives the full variable domain: DAMVIQNPRYQVTQFGKPVTLSCSQTLNHNVMYWYQQKSSQAPKLLFHYYDKDFNNEADTPDNFQSRRPNTSFCFLDIRSPGLGDTAMYLCATSFRLAPSTDTQYFGPGTRLTVL.

The rearrangement joins TRBV30 to TRBJ1-5; D is perhaps TRBD1 (5 bases). This CDR3 is built from 13 residues. V shed 1 base and J shed 7 bases, with 11 bases lying between them. CDR1 is GTSNPN and CDR2 is SVGIG in the germline V gene (reference sequence). As DNA, the CDR3 is TGTGCCTGGAGTGGGGGCAAGGGACAGCCCCAGCATTTT. Its protein product is CAWSGGKGQPQHF.

The chain combines TRBV5-1 with TRBJ2-5; D perhaps matches TRBD2 (5 bases). CDR1 and CDR2 from the germline V gene are SGHRS and YFSETQ. The V and J ends lost 4 bases and 4 bases respectively, with 11 bases between them. CDR3 length: 13 residues. The CDR3 is CASSGSRGETQYF. DNA of the CDR3: TGCGCCAGCAGCGGGTCCCGGGGAGAGACCCAGTACTTC.

This rearrangement joins TRBV21-1 to TRBJ1-1; TRBD1, as called in the table, went unchecked against the DNA. TRBV21-1 is a pseudogene. CDR3 length equals 13 residues. CDR3 amino acids: CASSETGENEAFF. CDR3 sequence (DNA): TGTGCCAGCAGCGAGACAGGGGAGAATGAAGCTTTCTTT.

The rearrangement links TRBV9 to TRBJ2-7; tentative D call: TRBD2 (5 bases). Germline CDR1 reads SGDLS; CDR2 reads YYNGEE. CDR3 length: 13 amino acids. V was clipped by 3 bases and J by 5 bases, with 12 bases between them. This CDR3 is CASSDREVDEQYF. Written as DNA, the CDR3 is TGTGCCAGCAGCGACCGGGAAGTCGACGAGCAGTACTTC.

In its sample, this clone was seen a few times. V and J are TRBV15 and TRBJ1-2, with TRBD1 as a possible D gene (6 bases). In germline, CDR1 is LNHNV, CDR2 YYDKDF (reference sequence). V was shortened by 0 bases and J by 4 bases, with 12 bases between the two germline ends. The CDR3 runs to 15 residues. The CDR3 protein is CATSRDTGLGYGYTF. CDR3 coding DNA: TGTGCCACCAGCAGAGATACAGGGCTTGGCTATGGCTACACCTTC. The full variable domain, its missing parts supplied by reference TRBV15 and TRBJ1-2, is DAMVIQNPRYQVTQFGKPVTLSCSQTLNHNVMYWYQQKSSQAPKLLFHYYDKDFNNEADTPDNFQSRRPNTSFCFLDIRSPGLGDTAMYLCATSRDTGLGYGYTFGSGTRLTVV.

The V gene is TRBV6-5, the J gene TRBJ2-7; 9 bases are shared with TRBD2. Germline CDR1 MNHEY, CDR2 SVGAGI. V lost 2 bases and J lost 1; bases outside the gene matches: 3. The CDR3 extends over 15 amino acids. CDR3 residues: CASSYRLAGSYEQYF. The CDR3 DNA reads as TGTGCCAGCAGTTACAGGCTAGCGGGATCCTACGAGCAGTACTTC.

The CDR3, as DNA: TGTGCCAGCAGCTTGAGTCCGTCTGGCACGAACACCGGGGAGCTGTTTTTT. This translates into CASSLSPSGTNTGELFF. The chain links TRBV5-5 to TRBJ2-2, with D unresolved. V was pared by 1 base and J by 0 bases, with 13 bases between. The CDR3 length is 17 residues. Germline loops: CDR1 SGHKS, CDR2 YYEKEE (reference sequence). The whole variable domain, remainder taken from reference TRBV5-5 and TRBJ2-2, is DAGVTQSPTHLIKTRGQQVTLRCSPISGHKSVSWYQQVLGQGPQFIFQYYEKEERGRGNFPDRFSARQFPNYSSELNVNALLLGDSALYLCASSLSPSGTNTGELFFGEGSRLTVL.

The chain joins TRBV28 to TRBJ2-7; weak D call: TRBD1 (6 bases). Looked up from germline, CDR1 is MDHEN and CDR2 is SYDVKM. Deletions cut 8 bases from V and 5 bases from J, with 13 bases between. CDR3 length: 12 amino acids. The chain's CDR3 is CASFEQGNEQYF. For the CDR3, the DNA is TGTGCCAGCTTCGAACAGGGCAACGAGCAGTACTTC.

The chain combines TRBV9 with TRBJ2-7; TRBD1 aligns across 7 bases. Germline CDR1 is SGDLS and CDR2 is YYNGEE. The CDR3 loop spans 12 amino acids. Trimming removed 0 bases from V and 9 bases from J; junction bases left unmatched: 3. CDR3 bases: TGTGCCAGCAGCGTAGATAGGGGGCCGCAGTACTTC. It is translated as CASSVDRGPQYF.

The chain couples TRBV15 to TRBJ1-3; no firm D call. This CDR3 spans 13 amino acids. The ends were cut back, 3 bases at V and 4 bases at J, with 7 bases in the middle. Germline CDR1 reads LNHNV; CDR2 reads YYDKDF (reference sequence). The CDR3 nucleotides read TGTGCCACCAGCAGCTCTCCGGGAAACACCATATATTTT. It specifies CATSSSPGNTIYF. The full variable domain, in which reference TRBV15 and TRBJ1-3 provide the parts outside the CDR3, is DAMVIQNPRYQVTQFGKPVTLSCSQTLNHNVMYWYQQKSSQAPKLLFHYYDKDFNNEADTPDNFQSRRPNTSFCFLDIRSPGLGDTAMYLCATSSSPGNTIYFGEGSWLTVV.

This chain connects TRBV5-6 to TRBJ2-1, with a possible D match to TRBD1 (6 bases). The CDR3 length is 13 residues. CDR1 is SGHDT and CDR2 is YYEEEE in the germline V gene. Trimming removed 0 bases at V and 6 bases at J, with 7 bases between. The CDR3 protein is CASSLAQGNEQFF. The CDR3 bases are TGTGCCAGCAGCTTGGCACAGGGCAATGAGCAGTTCTTC.

The chain employs TRBV5-1 and TRBJ1-1; the match to TRBD1 covers 9 bases. This CDR3 is built from 17 residues. The germline V gene encodes CDR1 SGHRS and CDR2 YFSETQ. J gave up 5 bases and V 3 bases, and 14 bases lay outside the gene matches. The CDR3 DNA reads TGCGCCAGCAGCTCGATGACAGGGGGAGGCTCGAGAACTGAAGCTTTCTTT. Translated: CASSSMTGGGSRTEAFF.

The sample holds a few counts of this clone. The gene calls are TRBV7-9 and TRBJ1-2, with TRBD1 matching over 7 bases. The V gene end was trimmed by 5 bases and the J gene end by 4 bases; junction bases not matched to a gene: 4. Germline-derived CDR1 and CDR2 are SEHNR and FQNEAQ (reference sequence). This CDR3 comprises 13 residues. CDR3 nucleotide sequence: TGTGCCAGCAGCCGGGGACAGAGCTATGGCTACACCTTC. Its protein product is CASSRGQSYGYTF. The entire variable domain, with the rest obtained from reference TRBV7-9 and TRBJ1-2, is as follows: DTGVSQNPRHKITKRGQNVTFRCDPISEHNRLYWYRQTLGQGPEFLTYFQNEAQLEKSRLLSDRFSAERPKGSFSTLEIQRTEQGDSAMYLCASSRGQSYGYTFGSGTRLTVV.

The V gene is TRBV6-1, the J gene TRBJ1-2, with 8 bases that match TRBD1. This CDR3 is built from 15 residues. Germline lookup yields CDR1 MNHNS and CDR2 SASEGT. Germline trimming cut 3 bases from V and 5 bases from J; bases unmatched to any gene: 8. This CDR3 reads CASSDPGTGIYGYTF. CDR3 nucleotide sequence: TGTGCCAGCAGTGATCCCGGGACAGGCATTTATGGCTACACCTTC.

This rearrangement joins TRBV19 to TRBJ1-2; D remains unclear. The CDR3 runs 14 residues. In germline, CDR1 is LNHDA, CDR2 SQIVND (reference sequence). V was clipped by 0 bases and J by 4 bases, with 9 bases between them. The CDR3 DNA is TGTGCCAGTAGTATAGATCACAGTATCTATGGCTACACCTTC. Translation: CASSIDHSIYGYTF. Looking up the rest from reference TRBV19 and TRBJ1-2 gives the full variable domain: DGGITQSPKYLFRKEGQNVTLSCEQNLNHDAMYWYRQDPGQGLRLIYYSQIVNDFQKGDIAEGYSVSREKKESFPLTVTSAQKNPTAFYLCASSIDHSIYGYTFGSGTRLTVV.

The rearrangement links TRBV5-4 to TRBJ2-1; 8 bases match TRBD2. Per the germline V gene, CDR1 is SGHNT and CDR2 is YYREEE (reference sequence). This CDR3 is built from 17 residues. The ends lost 2 bases at V and 9 bases at J; junction bases unmatched: 16. In DNA form, the CDR3 reads TGTGCCAGCAGCTTATCCAGTAGCGGGGTTAGTTTAGGTGAGCAGTTCTTC. This encodes CASSLSSSGVSLGEQFF.

This clone was seen a handful of times. This chain links TRBV7-8 with TRBJ1-4; D ambiguous. The CDR3 covers 15 residues. Per the germline V gene, CDR1 is SGHVS and CDR2 is FQNEAQ. Trimming pared 1 base from V and 0 bases from J, leaving 6 bases between. The CDR3 sequence is CASSLGGPTNEKLFF. As DNA, the CDR3 is TGTGCCAGCAGCTTAGGAGGTCCAACTAATGAAAAACTGTTTTTT.

The genes are TRBV6-1 and TRBJ1-1; D is ambiguous. The CDR3 has 18 residues. V was cut by 3 bases and J by 5 bases, with 25 bases left in between. Germline CDR1 and CDR2: MNHNS and SASEGT. CDR3 sequence (DNA): TGTGCCAGCAGTGACGACCTCATCTCCGGGGTCCTAAGAACTGAAGCTTTCTTT. Its translation is CASSDDLISGVLRTEAFF.

The chain links TRBV10-3 to TRBJ2-7; 7 positions agree with TRBD1. There are 14 residues in the CDR3. Trimming cost V 10 bases and J 2 bases; bases outside gene matches: 11. The germline CDR1 and CDR2 sequences are ENHRY and SYGVKD. CDR3 in amino acids: CATLGGQEAYEQYF. The CDR3 coding sequence is TGTGCCACCCTTGGAGGACAGGAAGCCTACGAGCAGTACTTC.

This clone turned up a few times. The chain couples TRBV7-9 to TRBJ2-1, with 7 bases lining up with TRBD1. This CDR3 is 19 amino acids long. Germline lookup yields CDR1 SEHNR and CDR2 FQNEAQ (reference sequence). V lost 5 bases, J lost 4 bases, and 20 bases stayed unmatched. The DNA of the CDR3 is TGTGCCAGCAGCCGTACATTACTACAGGGGATCCCCTTTTACAATGAGCAGTTCTTC. This gives the protein CASSRTLLQGIPFYNEQFF.

Note on this clone: An end of the junction does not agree with germline; a read error may underlie this. The rearrangement joins TRBV7-7 to TRBJ2-1; 11 positions match TRBD2. Germline V gives CDR1 SSHAT, CDR2 FNYEAQ (reference sequence). This CDR3 has 16 residues. CDR3 nucleotides: TGTGCTAGCAGCCTACTACTAGCGGGAGCGATCAATGAGCAGTTCTTC. This encodes CASSLLLAGAINEQFF.

Regarding this clone: Compared with germline, one end of the junction differs, possibly owing to a read error. J is TRBJ1-6 and V is TRBV19; 11 nucleotides agree with TRBD1. The germline V gene encodes CDR1 LNHDA and CDR2 SQIVND (reference sequence). The CDR3 sequence is 16 residues long. CDR3 sequence (DNA): TGTGCCAGTAGTATTACCGGGACAGGGGGAAATTCACCCCCCCACTTT. Translated, it gives CASSITGTGGNSPPHF.

CDR3 nucleotide sequence: TGTGCCAGCAGCTCGTGGGAGTGGTCCTACGAGCAGTACTTC. Residues: CASSSWEWSYEQYF. This sequence joins TRBV7-2 and TRBJ2-7, with D possibly matching TRBD2 (5 bases). CDR3 length equals 14 residues. Germline V gene lookup returns CDR1 SGHTA and CDR2 FQGNSA. Trimming cost V 4 bases and J 1 base, with 11 bases left between them. Based on the CDR3 plus reference TRBV7-2 and TRBJ2-7, the full variable domain is GAGVSQSPSNKVTEKGKDVELRCDPISGHTALYWYRQSLGQGLEFLIYFQGNSAPDKSGLPSDRFSAERTGGSVSTLTIQRTQQEDSAVYLCASSSWEWSYEQYFGPGTRLTVT.

The rearrangement uses TRBV9 and TRBJ1-4; TRBD1 agrees at 11 bases. V shed 4 bases and J 3 bases; nucleotides not matched to a gene: 11. The germline CDR1 and CDR2 sequences are SGDLS and YYNGEE. CDR3 size: 18 residues. The CDR3 nucleotides are TGTGCCAGCAGCCGGGGGACAGGGGGAAGTAAGGCTAATGAAAAACTGTTTTTT. Translation: CASSRGTGGSKANEKLFF.

This clone was found a few times. The CDR3 region has the DNA TGTGCCAGCAGTCGGGACAGGGTTCTATATGGCTACACCTTC. Translation: CASSRDRVLYGYTF. This chain connects TRBV6-5 to TRBJ1-2; 9 positions agree with TRBD1. The length of the CDR3 is 14 residues. The germline gives CDR1 MNHEY, CDR2 SVGAGI. J lost 5 bases, V lost 5 bases, and 6 bases had no gene match.

The V gene is TRBV3-1 (or the pseudogene TRBV3-2), the J gene TRBJ1-6; 7 nucleotides line up with TRBD1. V was clipped by 1 base and J by 9 bases; unmatched bases: 12. Looked up from germline, CDR1 is LGHDT and CDR2 is YNNKEL (reference sequence). The CDR3 is 17 residues long. This CDR3 reads CASSQGQGSFSSSPLHF. The CDR3 nucleotides read TGTGCCAGCAGCCAAGGACAGGGAAGTTTTTCCTCTTCACCCCTCCACTTT.

The chain uses TRBV9 and TRBJ2-5; D ambiguous. The CDR3 length is 12 residues. Between the trimmed V and J ends, which lost 3 bases and 5 bases, there was a span of 8 bases. Per germline, CDR1 SGDLS and CDR2 YYNGEE. CDR3 region: CASSGPRETQYF. The CDR3 DNA follows: TGTGCCAGCAGCGGCCCGCGGGAGACCCAGTACTTC.

V is TRBV29-1 and J is TRBJ2-5; tentatively, D is TRBD1 (5 bases). V lost 4 bases and J lost 4, with 13 bases in between. The length of the CDR3 is 13 residues. Germline V gene lookup returns CDR1 SQVTM and CDR2 ANQGSEA. This CDR3 reads CSVARDHLETQYF. The CDR3 region has the DNA TGCAGCGTTGCCAGGGATCATCTAGAGACCCAGTACTTC.

The chain has TRBV18 and TRBJ2-3, with D possibly matching TRBD1 (6 bases). CDR3 size: 16 residues. Germline-derived CDR1 and CDR2 are KGHSH and LQKENI. Trimming took 3 bases from V and 4 from J, leaving 17 bases between them. CDR3 region: CASSPLGTPAADTQYF. The CDR3 bases are TGTGCCAGCTCACCCCTTGGGACACCGGCGGCAGATACGCAGTATTTT.